The TCR beta chain described here comes from a study of beta chain features in type 1 diabetes. The study's findings and limits: Among type 1 diabetes patients, VDJ junctions had fewer insertions and more deletions.

This clone has just a few counts. The target antigen is unknown. This specimen includes other DNA sequences encoding the same CDR3. Naive, central memory, regulatory and stem cell-like memory cells within the CD4+ compartment were sorted using CD45RO/CCR7/CD25/CD127/CD95/CD27. The authors obtained over 98% purity in all sorted populations. The germline V gene has CDR1 SGHTA and CDR2 FQGNSA. The V gene end was trimmed by 5 bases and the J gene end by 2 bases; junction bases not matched to a gene: 2. The CDR3 covers 13 residues. Sequenced material consisted of expressed TCRB transcripts (all of the isolated RNA was reverse transcribed). Assay: immunoSEQ multiplex PCR; the TCRdb copy retains only in-frame clones and omits some. The sample comprises 160,000 or so clones, 8.5% to 14% of which are singletons, and under 2.5% rests with the top ten.

Material: central memory CD4+ T cells from blood. The chain recombines TRBV7-2 with TRBJ2-5; 7 nucleotides agree with TRBD2. This TCR derives from a man younger than 30 in good health. CDR3 coding DNA: TGTGCCAGCAGCCTCGGGGGGCAAGAGACCCAGTACTTC. This gives the protein CASSLGGQETQYF.